This TCR beta chain was profiled in a study of T cells in Graves' hyperthyroidism and ophthalmopathy. This clonotype was seen more than once but under ten times. The antigen remains undetermined. Researchers took RNA transcripts and amplified the TCR beta CDR3 regions from them. First-round RT-PCR of the TCR CDR3 relied on the HTBI primer set. Each CDR3 protein gets one entry after TCRdb re-called the multiplex PCR reads with MiXCR. The table records under 400,000 distinct CDR3 sequences, 25% of them present only once. Findings and limits, study-wide: Ophthalmopathy got predicted by the model a median approximately 6 months before its onset.

V shed 5 bases and J shed 4 bases, with 11 bases lying between them. The length of the CDR3 is 13 residues. CDR1 is MNHNS, CDR2 SASEGT, per germline. The TCR sequence derives from a man aged 45-60 years with Graves' hyperthyroidism. This chain links TRBV6-1 with TRBJ1-2; D is uncertain. Specimen: blood. CDR3 sequence reads: CASSFTDGYGYTF. The CDR3 DNA is TGTGCCAGCAGTTTTACCGACGGCTATGGCTACACCTTC.